This T cell receptor (beta chain) was sequenced in a study of shared clonotypes between healthy human individuals (dated by TCRdb to 2018 to 2020). Background on the whole study: A few men and a couple of women, aged 18 to 49 years, made up the cohort. Blood TCR repertoires of several healthy adults were deeply sequenced to estimate repertoire size and the extent of clonotype sharing between individuals. Different laboratories and diverse techniques were used to prepare libraries and sequence TCR repertoires, to increase sequencing depth and limit assay-specific biases. Leukapheresis yielded between about 0.85 and 9.5 billion PBMCs per donor.

Using the deep immunoSEQ assay, TCR CDR3 regions were amplified from genomic DNA by multiplex PCR. For each cell subset, the extracted genomic DNA was distributed evenly across all wells of several immunoSEQ 96-well plates, and each plate served as one replicate. Each replicate PCR for unsorted PBMC received roughly 0.3 ug genomic DNA, equal to approximately 30,000 T cell genomes. Ten immunoSEQ deep assay plates were used to sequence unsorted PBMC genomic DNA. The purified libraries were quantified using a Qubit 3.0 fluorometer, sized with a Bioanalyzer 2100, and then quantified again using the KAPA Library Quantification kit. A separate single-read 150-cycle Illumina NextSeq 550 flow cell was used to sequence each immunoSEQ 96-well plate. Per the authors' processing: The immunoSEQ output contained only junctional sequences without quality scores, so filtering could not match that applied to full-length reads. Sequences were annotated with PyIR, a Python wrapper for IgBLAST v1.9, and V/J genes and CDR3 were assigned using IMGT germline references. Any read was removed if the V/J assignment was weak (E-value above 1e-6), the CDR3 was missing, or the read contained stop codons, out-of-frame junctions, or ambiguous translated residues. V3J clonotypes were defined as sequences sharing the same inferred V gene, J gene, and CDR3 amino acid sequence. Percentage overlap between repertoires was computed as shared unique clonotypes divided by the size of the smaller repertoire. Richness of each repertoire was evaluated using RTK rarefaction, the Chao1 estimator, and Recon v2.1 estimates of unobserved clonotypes. TCRdb retrieved this table from immuneACCESS and kept in-frame rearrangements only. Not all clones are present; in checked studies, unresolved V genes account for under half, and no reason is known for the remainder. V and J calls and clone size follow that table, whereas D and trimming were derived from the DNA. The sample table lists some 500,000 clones, 70% to 80% of them with a count of one. The leading ten clones occupy around 12% of the sample.

Donors were healthy HIV-negative adults with no recently reported acute infections or vaccinations. Every donor was a Caucasian adult living in Nashville, Tennessee, USA. For unsorted samples, about 90 million PBMCs were counted, and genomic DNA was extracted using the QIAamp DNA Blood Mini kit. Blood was obtained by leukapheresis, after which PBMCs were separated by Ficoll-Histopaque density gradient centrifugation and cryopreserved in liquid nitrogen vapor phase. This clone has only a few counts. What this receptor recognizes is not known. Base qualities were left out, and no much larger clone turns up one base away. CDR1 is given as SQVTM and CDR2 as ANQGSEA, both from the germline V gene. V sheds 3 bases and J sheds 9 bases, leaving 11 bases between their ends. Counted from cysteine to phenylalanine, this CDR3 has 12 amino acids. The read is trimmed to its CDR3 DNA, 36 bases read in frame from base 1.

Paper-wide results and their limitations: Sampling was restricted to blood, and TCR repertoires in tissues likely differ from the TCR repertoires found in blood. The small number of donors limited the genetic and exposure-history diversity represented. Pairwise subsampling led to the expectation that sequencing depth would affect the degree of clonotype sharing among donors.

The clonotype was recovered from a woman in her 40s in good health. Some clones in this sample may be carry-over from other donors' samples. The sequenced sample was PBMCs. The chain uses TRBV29-1 and TRBJ2-2, and TRBD2 may be the D gene, going by 6 matching bases. The nucleotides are TGCAGCGTTGATCGTGGCGGGAGGGAGCTGTTTTTT. It specifies CSVDRGGRELFF.